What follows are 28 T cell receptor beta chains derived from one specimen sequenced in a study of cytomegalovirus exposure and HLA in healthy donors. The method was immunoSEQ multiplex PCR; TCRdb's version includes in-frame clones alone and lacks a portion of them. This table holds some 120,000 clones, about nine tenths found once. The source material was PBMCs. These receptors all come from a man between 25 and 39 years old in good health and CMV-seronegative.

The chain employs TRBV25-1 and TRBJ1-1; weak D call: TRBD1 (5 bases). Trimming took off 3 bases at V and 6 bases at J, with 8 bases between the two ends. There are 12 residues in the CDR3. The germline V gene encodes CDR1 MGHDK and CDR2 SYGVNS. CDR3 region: CASSDGAAEAFF. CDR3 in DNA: TGTGCCAGCAGTGATGGGGCGGCTGAAGCTTTCTTT.

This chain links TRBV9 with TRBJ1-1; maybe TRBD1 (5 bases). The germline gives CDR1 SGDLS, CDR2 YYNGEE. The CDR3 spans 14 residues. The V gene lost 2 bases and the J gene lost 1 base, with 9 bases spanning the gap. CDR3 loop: CASSVQTANTEAFF. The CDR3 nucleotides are TGTGCCAGCAGCGTTCAGACAGCGAACACTGAAGCTTTCTTT. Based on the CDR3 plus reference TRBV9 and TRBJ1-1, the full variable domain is DSGVTQTPKHLITATGQRVTLRCSPRSGDLSVYWYQQSLDQGLQFLIQYYNGEERAKGNILERFSAQQFPDLHSELNLSSLELGDSALYFCASSVQTANTEAFFGQGTRLTVV.

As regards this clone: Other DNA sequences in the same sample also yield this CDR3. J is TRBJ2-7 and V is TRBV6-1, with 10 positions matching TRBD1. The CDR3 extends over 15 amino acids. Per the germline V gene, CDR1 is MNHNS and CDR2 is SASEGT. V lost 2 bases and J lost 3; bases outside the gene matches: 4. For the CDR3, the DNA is TGTGCCAGCAGTGAATATGGGACAGGGGTCTACGAGCAGTACTTC. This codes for CASSEYGTGVYEQYF.

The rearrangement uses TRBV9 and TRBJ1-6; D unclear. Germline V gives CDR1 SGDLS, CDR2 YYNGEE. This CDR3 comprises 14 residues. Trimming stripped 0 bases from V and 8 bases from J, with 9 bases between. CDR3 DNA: TGTGCCAGCAGCGTAGGGTACGGTTATTCACCCCTCCACTTT. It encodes CASSVGYGYSPLHF.

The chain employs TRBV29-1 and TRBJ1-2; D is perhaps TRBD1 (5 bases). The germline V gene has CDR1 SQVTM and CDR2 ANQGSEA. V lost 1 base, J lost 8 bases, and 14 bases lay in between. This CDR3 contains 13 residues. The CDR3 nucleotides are TGCAGCGTTGAAGGGGGGGTTGGAAAGGGCTACACCTTC. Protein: CSVEGGVGKGYTF.

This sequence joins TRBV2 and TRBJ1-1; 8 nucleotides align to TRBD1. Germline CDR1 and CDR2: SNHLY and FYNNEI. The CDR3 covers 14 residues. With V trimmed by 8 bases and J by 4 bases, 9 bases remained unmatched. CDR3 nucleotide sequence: TGTGCCAGCCGAAGGACAGGGTCGGGCACTGAAGCTTTCTTT. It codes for CASRRTGSGTEAFF.

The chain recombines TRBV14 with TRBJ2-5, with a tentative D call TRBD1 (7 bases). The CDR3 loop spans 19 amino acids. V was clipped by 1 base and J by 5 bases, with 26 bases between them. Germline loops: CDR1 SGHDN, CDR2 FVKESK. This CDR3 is CASSQVSGGPQGWMETQYF. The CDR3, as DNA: TGTGCCAGCAGCCAAGTTTCCGGGGGCCCACAGGGGTGGATGGAGACCCAGTACTTC.

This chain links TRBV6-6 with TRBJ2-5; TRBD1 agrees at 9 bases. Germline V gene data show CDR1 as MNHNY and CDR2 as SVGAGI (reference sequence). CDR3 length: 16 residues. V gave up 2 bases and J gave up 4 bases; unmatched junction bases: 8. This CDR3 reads CASSYGTGSFRETQYF. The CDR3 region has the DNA TGTGCCAGCAGTTACGGGACAGGGTCTTTTCGAGAGACCCAGTACTTC.

Here the CDR3 DNA reads TGTGCCAGCAGTGGTGAGTCGGGACAGGGTTTAGGAGAGCAGTACTTC. Translated: CASSGESGQGLGEQYF. The chain couples TRBV2 to TRBJ2-7; the match to TRBD1 covers 9 bases. V gave up 4 bases and J gave up 7 bases; unmatched junction bases: 14. The CDR3 spans 16 residues. Per germline, CDR1 SNHLY and CDR2 FYNNEI.

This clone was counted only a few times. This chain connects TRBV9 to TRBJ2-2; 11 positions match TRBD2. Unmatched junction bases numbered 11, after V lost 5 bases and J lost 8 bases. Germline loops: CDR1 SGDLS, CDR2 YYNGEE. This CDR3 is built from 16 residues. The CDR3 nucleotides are TGTGCCAGCAGGGGCCAGACTAGCGGGAAACAAGGGGAGCTGTTTTTT. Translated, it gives CASRGQTSGKQGELFF.

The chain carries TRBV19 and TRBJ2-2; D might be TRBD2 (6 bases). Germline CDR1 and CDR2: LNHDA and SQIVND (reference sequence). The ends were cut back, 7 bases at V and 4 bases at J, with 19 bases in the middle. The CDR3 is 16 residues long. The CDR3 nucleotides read TGTGCCAGTAATCGGGAGCTCCTCTCGAGCACCGGGGAGCTGTTTTTT. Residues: CASNRELLSSTGELFF.

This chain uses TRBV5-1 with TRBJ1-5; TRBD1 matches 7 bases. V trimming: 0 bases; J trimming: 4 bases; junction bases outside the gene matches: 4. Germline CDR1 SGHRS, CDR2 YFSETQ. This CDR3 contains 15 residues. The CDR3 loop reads CASSLGGDRNQPQHF. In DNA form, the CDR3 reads TGCGCCAGCAGCTTGGGCGGGGACAGAAATCAGCCCCAGCATTTT.

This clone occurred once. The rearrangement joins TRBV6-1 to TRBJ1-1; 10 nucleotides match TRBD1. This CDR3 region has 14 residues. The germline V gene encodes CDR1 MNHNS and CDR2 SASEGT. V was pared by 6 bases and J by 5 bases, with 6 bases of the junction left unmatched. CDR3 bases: TGTGCCAGCAGAGGGGACAGGGGAATTACTGAAGCTTTCTTT. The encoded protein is CASRGDRGITEAFF.

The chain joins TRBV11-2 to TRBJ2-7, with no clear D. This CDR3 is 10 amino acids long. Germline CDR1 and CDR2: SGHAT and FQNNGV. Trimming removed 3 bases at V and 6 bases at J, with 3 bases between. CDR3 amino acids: CASSFGEQYF. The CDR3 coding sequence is TGTGCCAGCAGCTTCGGCGAGCAGTACTTC.

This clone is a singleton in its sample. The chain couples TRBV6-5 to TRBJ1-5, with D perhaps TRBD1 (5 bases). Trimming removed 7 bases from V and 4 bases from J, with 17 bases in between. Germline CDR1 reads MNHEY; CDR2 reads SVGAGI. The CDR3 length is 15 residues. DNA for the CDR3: TGTGCCAGCACCGCGAGCAGGGTTCGAAATCAGCCCCAGCATTTT. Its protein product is CASTASRVRNQPQHF.

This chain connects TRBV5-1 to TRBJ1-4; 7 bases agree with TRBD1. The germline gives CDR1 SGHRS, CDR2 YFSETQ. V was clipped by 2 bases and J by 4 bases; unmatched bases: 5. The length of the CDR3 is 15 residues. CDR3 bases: TGCGCCAGCAGCTTAACGGGACAGAATAATGAAAAACTGTTTTTT. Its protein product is CASSLTGQNNEKLFF.

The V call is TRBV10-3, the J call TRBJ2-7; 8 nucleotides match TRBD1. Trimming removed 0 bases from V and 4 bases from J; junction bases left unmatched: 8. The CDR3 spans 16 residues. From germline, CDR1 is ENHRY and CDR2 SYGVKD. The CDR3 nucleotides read TGTGCCATCAGTGAGTCCGGAGCAGGGGGCACGTACGAGCAGTACTTC. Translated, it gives CAISESGAGGTYEQYF.

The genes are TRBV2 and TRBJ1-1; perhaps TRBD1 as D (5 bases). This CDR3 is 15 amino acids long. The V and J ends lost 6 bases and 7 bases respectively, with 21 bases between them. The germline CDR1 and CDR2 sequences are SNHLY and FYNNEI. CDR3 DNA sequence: TGTGCCAGCAGGAGGGAGACGGGACTACAGAGTGAAGCTTTCTTT. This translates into CASRRETGLQSEAFF.

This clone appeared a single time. The CDR3 DNA follows: TGCGCCAGCAGCTACCGGACAGGGGGCGCGAATGAGCAGTACTTC. This translates into CASSYRTGGANEQYF. The chain has TRBV5-1 and TRBJ2-7; 11 bases align to TRBD1. Germline trimming cut 3 bases from V and 7 bases from J; bases unmatched to any gene: 9. Germline V gene data show CDR1 as SGHRS and CDR2 as YFSETQ. The CDR3 is 15 residues long.

Here the CDR3 DNA reads TGTGCCAGCAGCGCTACCGGGACTAGCGCCTGGGGATCCTACGAGCAGTACTTC. Protein sequence: CASSATGTSAWGSYEQYF. The J gene is TRBJ2-7, the V gene TRBV21-1; the table's D gene call, TRBD2, was not cross checked with the DNA. TRBV21-1 is a pseudogene locus. The CDR3 covers 18 residues.

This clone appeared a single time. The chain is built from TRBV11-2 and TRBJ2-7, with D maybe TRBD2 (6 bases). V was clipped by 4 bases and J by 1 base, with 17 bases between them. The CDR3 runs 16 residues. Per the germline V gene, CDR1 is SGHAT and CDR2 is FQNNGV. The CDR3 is CASSSPIPRGSYEQYF. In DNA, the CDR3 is TGTGCCAGCAGCTCTCCTATTCCTCGGGGGTCCTACGAGCAGTACTTC.

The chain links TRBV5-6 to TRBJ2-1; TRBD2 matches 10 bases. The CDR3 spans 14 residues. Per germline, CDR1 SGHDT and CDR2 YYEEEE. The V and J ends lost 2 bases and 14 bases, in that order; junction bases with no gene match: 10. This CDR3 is CASSLAGGPLKEFF. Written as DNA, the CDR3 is TGTGCCAGCAGCTTAGCGGGAGGGCCGCTTAAAGAGTTCTTC.

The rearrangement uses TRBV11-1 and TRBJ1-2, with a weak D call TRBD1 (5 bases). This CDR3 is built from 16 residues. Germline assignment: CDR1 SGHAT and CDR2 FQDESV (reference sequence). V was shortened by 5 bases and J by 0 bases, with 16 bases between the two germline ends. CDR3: CASSPLGGAANYGYTF. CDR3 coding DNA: TGTGCCAGCAGCCCCCTGGGAGGGGCAGCTAACTATGGCTACACCTTC.

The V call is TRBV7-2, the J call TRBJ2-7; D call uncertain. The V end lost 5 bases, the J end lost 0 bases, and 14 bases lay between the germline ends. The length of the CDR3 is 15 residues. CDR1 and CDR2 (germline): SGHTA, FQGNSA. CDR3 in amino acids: CASSLFPRFSYEQYF. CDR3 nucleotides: TGTGCCAGCAGCCTCTTTCCCAGGTTCTCCTACGAGCAGTACTTC.

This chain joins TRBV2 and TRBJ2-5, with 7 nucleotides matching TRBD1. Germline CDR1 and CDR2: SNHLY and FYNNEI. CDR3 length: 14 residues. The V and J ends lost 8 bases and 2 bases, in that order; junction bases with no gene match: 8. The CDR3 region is CASVRGQAQETQYF. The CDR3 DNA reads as TGTGCCAGCGTGAGAGGACAGGCTCAAGAGACCCAGTACTTC.

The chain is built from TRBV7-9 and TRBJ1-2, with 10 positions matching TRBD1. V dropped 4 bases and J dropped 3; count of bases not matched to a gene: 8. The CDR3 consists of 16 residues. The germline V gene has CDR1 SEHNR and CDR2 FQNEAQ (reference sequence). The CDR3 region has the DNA TGTGCCAGCAGCTCCCGTGGGACAGGGGAAGACTATGGCTACACCTTC. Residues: CASSSRGTGEDYGYTF.

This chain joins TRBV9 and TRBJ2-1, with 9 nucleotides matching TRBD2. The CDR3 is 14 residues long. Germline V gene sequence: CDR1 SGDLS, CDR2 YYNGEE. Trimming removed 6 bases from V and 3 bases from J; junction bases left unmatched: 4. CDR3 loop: CASTASGDYNEQFF. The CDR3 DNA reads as TGTGCCAGCACGGCTAGCGGGGACTACAATGAGCAGTTCTTC.

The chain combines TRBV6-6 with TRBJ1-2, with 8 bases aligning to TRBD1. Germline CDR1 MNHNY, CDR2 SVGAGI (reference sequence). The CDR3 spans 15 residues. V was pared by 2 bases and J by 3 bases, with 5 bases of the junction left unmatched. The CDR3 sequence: CASSYAGGADYGYTF. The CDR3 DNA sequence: TGTGCCAGCAGTTACGCAGGGGGCGCCGACTATGGCTACACCTTC.